This TCR beta chain derives from a study of T cells in lung cancer brain metastases. Study at large: Among the roughly 21 patients, seventeen reported tobacco use, median 40 pack-years.

Exclusion applied to anyone with multiple prior malignancies. TCRdb's table, derived via immunoSEQ multiplex PCR, lists solely in-frame clones and lacks some. Among about 910 clones listed, approximately 93% were seen once. The CDR3 spans 15 residues. The V gene's germline CDR1 is KGHSY and CDR2 FQNENV. As regards this clone: A junction boundary mismatches the germline segment, possibly from a read error.

This TCR was recovered from a woman between 40 and 55 years old with non-small cell lung cancer. The V call is TRBV16, the J call TRBJ1-1, with D maybe TRBD1 (5 bases). The sample consisted of tumor tissue from the primary lung tumor. The CDR3 DNA reads TGTGCCAGCAGCCTCATGGGACGGGGGGGAACTGAAACTTTCTTT. Amino acid sequence: CASSLMGRGGTETFF.